The rows below give T cell receptor beta chains drawn from one sample of a study of blood T cells in healthy people across ages. TCRdb reanalysed the 5' RACE reads using MiXCR and keeps one entry per CDR3 protein. The data contain 1.5 million to 1.9 million distinct CDR3 sequences, approximately 43% of them seen just once; the ten biggest clones take up less than 5%. Sample: blood. The receptors stem from a woman aged 18 to 35 in good health. Each CDR3 is given with its conserved first and last residue. A D gene is named only where the DNA matches it firmly. Expanded clones get a size class; other rows say once, few or many, or leave the size out.

TRBJ2-4 TRBD1 - TRBV9 14 TGTGCCAGCAGTCTAGGACAGGGGTGGGACATTCAGTACTTC CASSLGQGWDIQYF
TRBJ2-7 - - TRBV4-3 14 TGCGCCAGCAGCCAAGCTCGGGCCTCCTACGAGCAGTACTTC CASSQARASYEQYF
TRBJ1-6 TRBD1 - TRBV6-5 15 TGTGCCAGCAGTTACTCGGGACAGATTAATTCACCCCTCCACTTT CASSYSGQINSPLHF
TRBJ2-5 TRBD1 - TRBV5-1 15 TGCGCCAGCAGCCGCTCGGGACAGGGGATCTATGAGCAGTACTTC CASSRSGQGIYEQYF
TRBJ1-1 - - TRBV12-3/TRBV12-4 15 TGTGCCAGCAGTTTAAAGGTCACATTGAACACTGAAGCTTTCTTT CASSLKVTLNTEAFF
TRBJ1-5 - few TRBV21-1 14 TGTGCCAGCAGCATCGGGACAGGGACTCAGCCCCAGCATTTT CASSIGTGTQPQHF
TRBJ2-3 - - TRBV24-1 14 TGTGCCACCAGTCGCTGGGGAAGCACAGATACGCAGTATTTT CATSRWGSTDTQYF
TRBJ2-1 - - TRBV20-1 15 TGCAGTGCTAGCCCAAGCGCCTCGGGGAAGATTGAGCAGTTCTTC CSASPSASGKIEQFF
TRBJ1-1 TRBD1 - TRBV6-2/TRBV6-3 15 TGTGCCAGCAGCGAGAGGGACAGATTGAACACTGAAGCTTTCTTT CASSERDRLNTEAFF
TRBJ2-5 TRBD1 many TRBV18 15 TGTGCCAGCTCAGCGACAGGGGGCTGGGGTGAGACCCAGTACTTC CASSATGGWGETQYF
TRBJ1-4 TRBD1 few TRBV12-3/TRBV12-4 15 TGTGCCAGCAGCCGCCCCGGGACAGGGGGCGAAAAACTGTTTTTT CASSRPGTGGEKLFF
TRBJ2-1 TRBD2 few TRBV29-1 18 TGCAGCGTTGAAGGAGGAGGAGGACTAGCAGGTTCCTACAATGAGCAGTTCTTC CSVEGGGGLAGSYNEQFF
TRBJ1-1 - - TRBV5-1 15 TGCGCCAGCAGCTCGGACGGATCCATGAACACTGAAGCTTTCTTT CASSSDGSMNTEAFF
TRBJ1-5 - - TRBV7-2 13 TGTGCCAGCAGCTTAATAGTCGGGCAGCCCCAGCATTTT CASSLIVGQPQHF
TRBJ2-1 - - TRBV7-3 14 TGTGCCAGCAGCTTAGACATTTCCTACAATGAGCAGTTCTTC CASSLDISYNEQFF
TRBJ2-3 - - TRBV29-1 13 TGCAGCGTTGAAGGGCAGTCCACAGATACGCAGTATTTT CSVEGQSTDTQYF
TRBJ1-5 - - TRBV6-2/TRBV6-3 18 TGTGCCAGCGATAACAGGAGGATCCCACAAACGGGCAATCAGCCACAGCATTTT CASDNRRIPQTGNQPQHF
TRBJ2-1 TRBD2 - TRBV5-1 14 TGCGCCGGCTCACTCGGGGGGGTCTACAATGAGCAGTTCTTC CAGSLGGVYNEQFF
TRBJ1-2 TRBD1 - TRBV20-1 13 TGCAGTGGCCGGGACAGCCAATTCTATGGCTACACCTTC CSGRDSQFYGYTF
TRBJ1-5 TRBD1 - TRBV4-1 16 TGCGCCAGCAGCCCAATGACAGGGGGCGGCAATCAGCCCCAGCATTTT CASSPMTGGGNQPQHF
TRBJ2-4 - - TRBV12-3/TRBV12-4 13 TGTGCCAGCAGTTTAGGCTGGCCGAACATTCAGTACTTC CASSLGWPNIQYF
TRBJ2-5 - - TRBV20-1 15 TGCAGTGCTAGATCCCCCAGAACCTTTCAAGAGACCCAGTACTTC CSARSPRTFQETQYF
TRBJ2-5 - - TRBV14 16 TGTGCCAGCAGCCCTCAACCGGGACTTAACCAAGAGACCCAGTACTTC CASSPQPGLNQETQYF
TRBJ2-7 - - TRBV11-2 16 TGTGCCAGCAGGTTAGATTGGAGGACGTCGACCAACGAGCAGTACTTC CASRLDWRTSTNEQYF
TRBJ2-5 - - TRBV5-1 13 TGCGCCAGCAGGACTGACACGCGGGAGACCCAGTACTTC CASRTDTRETQYF
TRBJ1-1 - - TRBV5-6 14 TGTGCCAGCAGCCAAGTTACAGGAGGCTCTGAAGCTTTCTTT CASSQVTGGSEAFF
TRBJ1-2 - - TRBV27 15 TGTGCCAGCAGTTATTCCTCGGGGACTCACTATGGCTACACCTTC CASSYSSGTHYGYTF
TRBJ2-1 - - TRBV25-1 17 TGTGCCAGCAGTGAATCGTGGGGACAAACAAGCTGGGAGACCCAGTTCTTC CASSESWGQTSWETQFF
TRBJ1-1 - few TRBV24-1 13 TGTGCCACCCAGGGGCTCCGAGGAACTGAAGCTTTCTTT CATQGLRGTEAFF
TRBJ2-4 - few TRBV20-1 17 TGCAGTGCGAAGAAGGGACAAACCTTTCTAGCCAAAAACATTCAGTACTTC CSAKKGQTFLAKNIQYF
TRBJ2-1 TRBD2 - TRBV9 16 TGTGCCAGCAGCGTAGCCGGGAGGGGTGCGGTTGAGCAGCAGTTCTTC CASSVAGRGAVEQQFF
TRBJ2-7 - - TRBV4-3 15 TGCGCCAGCAGCCAAGGTTGGGGGGCGACCTACGAGCAGTACTTC CASSQGWGATYEQYF
TRBJ1-2 - - TRBV9 14 TGTGCCAGCAGCGCCCCAGACAGGCCGAATGGCTACACCTTC CASSAPDRPNGYTF
TRBJ2-1 TRBD2 - TRBV18 16 TGTGCCAGCTCTTTCCTAGCGGGAGTTTTCTACAATGAGCAGTTCTTC CASSFLAGVFYNEQFF
TRBJ1-6 - - TRBV3-1 17 TGTGCCAGCAGCCAAGGATCGGGGGGCTCCTATAATTCACCCCTCCACTTT CASSQGSGGSYNSPLHF
TRBJ2-2 - few TRBV6-4 14 TGTGCCAGCAGTCCAGAAGCAGACACCGGGGAGCTGTTTTTT CASSPEADTGELFF
TRBJ1-2 - many TRBV7-2 14 TGTGCCAGCAGCTCACAGACGGGAGACTATGGCTACACCTTC CASSSQTGDYGYTF
TRBJ1-2 - - TRBV9 14 TGTGCCAGCAGCGTATCTGCGCAGAACTATGGCTACACCTTC CASSVSAQNYGYTF
TRBJ1-2 - - TRBV12-3/TRBV12-4 13 TGTGCCAGCAGCTTCAGGGTATTACATGGCTACACCTTC CASSFRVLHGYTF
TRBJ1-2 TRBD1 - TRBV4-3 17 TGCGCCAGCAGCCATCTAGGGACAGGGGCCCCTAACTATGGCTACACCTTC CASSHLGTGAPNYGYTF
TRBJ2-5 - few TRBV14 14 TGTGCCAGCAGCCGGGGTCCTGGGCAAGAGACCCAGTACTTC CASSRGPGQETQYF
TRBJ2-7 TRBD2 few TRBV20-1 14 TGCAGTGCCATATCGAGCGGGAGGGCCGATGAGCAGTACTTC CSAISSGRADEQYF
TRBJ2-1 - few TRBV2 16 TGTGCCAGCTTTAAGCGAGCCATTTTATCCTACAATGAGCAGTTCTTC CASFKRAILSYNEQFF
TRBJ2-7 TRBD2 - TRBV7-2 16 TGTGCCAGCAGCGGGAGCCTAGCGGCAGCCTCCTACGAGCAGTACTTC CASSGSLAAASYEQYF
TRBJ2-3 - - TRBV18 15 TGTGCCAGCTCACCACCGGAGAGGGTAGTAGATACGCAGTATTTT CASSPPERVVDTQYF
TRBJ1-2 TRBD1 - TRBV7-9 15 TGTGCCAGCAGCCTTGGGACAGGGGGCGGTAGTGGCTACACCTTC CASSLGTGGGSGYTF
TRBJ2-5 TRBD1 - TRBV20-1 15 TGCAGTGCTAGAGCATTGGGACAGGGGTTGGAGACCCAGTACTTC CSARALGQGLETQYF
TRBJ2-7 TRBD2 few TRBV4-1 15 TGCGCCAGCAGCCAACGCTCTAGCGGGATTTACGAGCAGTACTTC CASSQRSSGIYEQYF
TRBJ2-1 TRBD2 - TRBV4-3 17 TGCGCCAGCAGCCAAGGGACTAGCGGGGGACCTTACAATGAGCAGTTCTTC CASSQGTSGGPYNEQFF
TRBJ1-1 - - TRBV20-1 13 TGCAGTGCTAGCGCGGACACGAACACTGAAGCTTTCTTT CSASADTNTEAFF
TRBJ2-7 - - TRBV29-1 14 TGCAGCGTCGGAGACGGGGGACCGTCTTACGAACAGTACTTC CSVGDGGPSYEQYF
TRBJ2-1 TRBD2 few TRBV24-1 16 TGTGCCACCAGTGATTTGACAGCGGGAAGTTTGGCGGAGCAGTTCTTC CATSDLTAGSLAEQFF
TRBJ2-1 TRBD1 few TRBV9 14 TGTGCCAGCAGCGTAACAGGGGTATACAATGAGCAGTTCTTC CASSVTGVYNEQFF
TRBJ2-1 - - TRBV11-2 14 TGTGCCAGCGCAAACACACTAGCTGGGGAGACCCAGTTCTTC CASANTLAGETQFF
TRBJ2-5 - - TRBV20-1 13 TGCAGTGCCAGGAGGTCGCTGAGCGAGACCCAGTACTTC CSARRSLSETQYF
TRBJ2-3 TRBD2 - TRBV5-1 15 TGCGCCAGCAGCTCGATGACTAGCGGCACAGATACGCAGTATTTT CASSSMTSGTDTQYF
TRBJ1-1 TRBD1 few TRBV5-1 16 TGCGCCAGCAGCTCAAACAGGGGGAACGTGAACACTGAAGCTTTCTTT CASSSNRGNVNTEAFF